Sequencing of this T cell receptor (beta chain) was carried out in a study of blood T cell repertoires in COVID-19 (dated by TCRdb to 2018 to 2020). About the full investigation: Collaborator samples came from the United States, Italy and Spain and covered acute and convalescent phases of COVID-19. The prospective study material was composed of cDNA or gDNA derived from T cells, B-cell-depleted T cells, or PBMCs. Subjects who had been exposed to COVID-19, were actively infected with it, or had recovered from it provided the deeply sampled blood TCRbeta repertoires that made up the dataset. A freely available public database, intended as a resource for researchers studying the immune response to SARS-CoV-2, is where the repertoires were released. Samples came from the ongoing ImmuneRACE study (first 160 participants) plus 1,254 subjects from 6 global collaborators. Nearly every sample came with metadata listing a de-identified subject ID, COVID-19 status, age in years and sex. Where available, HLA class I and class II types were obtained from metadata supplied by the sample provider rather than from assay-based typing. Overall study results and their limits: The amount of clinical and demographic metadata varied by source and participant and was provided uncurated.

Whole blood was collected in K2EDTA tubes by collaborating institutions according to the institutions' own protocols. For TCRbeta analysis, collaborators shipped samples in one of three forms: frozen whole blood, isolated PBMCs, or DNA extracted from either of those sample types. The immunoSEQ Assay, a bias-controlled multiplex PCR, was used to amplify TCRbeta CDR3 regions from genomic DNA. The study's processing was this. The number of nucleated cells in each sample was estimated by amplification of reference gene primers within the assay. To quantify the absolute abundance of each unique TCRbeta CDR3 rearrangement, sequence reads were collapsed and filtered. Productive Simpson clonality was computed per sample as the square root of Simpson's diversity index over productive rearrangements. The table comes from immuneACCESS by way of TCRdb, which keeps in-frame sequences with V and J called. Part of the clones is missing from these tables; in studies checked, under half for an unresolved V gene and the rest for unknown reasons. Clone size and V and J calls were adopted from that table, with D and trimming inferred from the DNA. The sample contains more than 90,000 clones, about four fifths of them found a single time. Jointly, the top ten make up about 10% of the sample.

Unmatched junction bases come to 6, with V trimmed by 2 bases and J by 3 bases. As encoded in the germline V gene, CDR1 is SGHTA while CDR2 is FQGNSA. The CDR3 runs 15 residues from the cysteine to the phenylalanine. The entry retains the CDR3 DNA only, 45 bases that are in frame from base 1. Points on this clone: Its antigen target is currently unknown. Base qualities were left out, and no much larger clone turns up one base away.

Sequencing was done on a sample of peripheral blood. The receptor was isolated from a woman of 80 years or more with acute or convalescent COVID-19. Rearrangement joined TRBV7-2 to TRBJ2-5; 7 bases in the junction line up with TRBD2. The CDR3 here reads CASSLNAGREETQYF. The nucleotide sequence reads TGTGCCAGCAGCTTAAACGCAGGGAGGGAAGAGACCCAGTACTTC.